Here is one T cell receptor beta chain with its context. This clone was detected only a few times. Its binding antigen is unknown. Per-nucleotide qualities are absent, and no much larger clonotype sits a single base away. This record belongs to a study of T cell clones after liver transplantation (dated by TCRdb to between 2018 and 2021). Notes on the research overall: The samples were obtained from ITN030ST, a randomized trial that attempted immunosuppression withdrawal within 2 years after liver transplantation. Donor-reactive T cell clones were identified by TCRbeta sequencing after a pre-transplant mixed lymphocyte reaction and then tracked in post-transplant blood. As an antigen-independent comparator for the donor-reactive sequences, third party-reactive TCRbeta sequences from pre-transplant MLRs were identified as well. Three of the eight recipients were HCV-positive; the others were transplanted for non-autoimmune, non-viral indications. Until randomization at 12-24 months post-transplant, subjects were given standard immunosuppression, with no induction therapy. To count as tolerant, a recipient had to stay completely off immunosuppression for at least one year without liver enzymes climbing beyond twice the upper limit of normal. Blood samples were collected pre-transplant, then pre-randomization ahead of withdrawal, and finally post-randomization once withdrawal had either been completed or failed. The study cohort included 8 liver transplant recipients, of whom 3 were classified as tolerant and 5 as non-tolerant.

Thawed unstimulated PBMCs were stained for CD3, CD4 and CD8 and FACS-sorted into CD3+CD4+ and CD3+CD8+ populations. Randomization to immunosuppression withdrawal applied to every one of the 8 studied subjects. The Qiagen DNeasy Blood and Tissue Kit was used for genomic DNA isolation. V loses 1 base, J loses 5 bases, and the germline ends lie 9 bases apart. Sequences SGHDN (CDR1) and FVKESK (CDR2) are obtained from the germline V gene. Spanning cysteine to phenylalanine, the CDR3 consists of 14 amino acids. Only the CDR3 part of the read is kept: 42 bases, read in frame from the first base. High-throughput TCRbeta CDR3 sequencing of frozen genomic DNA was performed by immunoSEQ, with PCR amplification, mapping, bias correction and internal controls included. In the paper's pipeline: Productive rearrangements were kept, and unique TCRbeta sequences were defined by CDR3 nucleotide sequence plus V and J gene. Donor-reactive sequences required at least 5-fold expansion in CFSE-low cells versus unstimulated pre-transplant cells and at least 0.01% frequency. Minimum frequency thresholds were set for each subject based on the unstimulated sample with the lowest template count, ensuring at least 90% detection power. Jensen-Shannon divergence between the top 1000 TCRbeta sequences after and before transplant was used to measure repertoire turnover. Two-sided Fisher's exact tests were used to test for changes in how often donor-reactive sequences were detected. TCRdb provides this immuneACCESS table in a form limited to in-frame rearrangements. Some clones are lacking; in checked studies, under half of them reflect an unresolved V gene, and why the rest are absent is not known. That table is the source of V, J and clone size, and D and trimming were worked out from the DNA. The sample profile shows 65,000 to 85,000 clones; 84% of them were found once. The ten biggest clones cover 2% to 2.5% of the sample.

Paper-wide results and their limitations: In two subjects, low numbers of available donor cells limited the measurable donor-reactive repertoire. When repertoire turnover was taken into account, detection of donor-reactive sequences was significantly reduced in 7 of 8 subjects for CD4 and in 8 of 8 subjects for CD8. Because no allograft tissue specimens were available, donor-reactive T cells may have migrated into the graft instead of being deleted. Donor-reactive sequences decreased more than third party-reactive sequences, which suggests partial antigen-specific deletion that was not related to withdrawal success. Because of small, heterogeneous patient numbers and non-standardized post-transplant time points, the conclusions were only preliminary. In 5 of 8 subjects, regardless of tolerance or HCV status, circulating donor-reactive CD4 TCRbeta sequences dropped significantly post-transplant.

The sequence came from a human patient who received a liver transplant. After a transplant, some T cells may have been passed on by the graft donor. Sequencing was performed on CD4+ T cells from blood, taken less than 50 months after liver transplant. This chain is built from TRBV14 and TRBJ1-5; the D gene lacks a confident call. The encoded CDR3 is CASSQAGPHQPQHF. The DNA is as follows: TGTGCCAGCAGCCAAGCCGGGCCCCATCAGCCCCAGCATTTT.